These T cell receptor beta chains were read from a single sample in a study of brain T cells in children with intractable seizures. The method was immunoSEQ multiplex PCR; TCRdb's version includes in-frame clones alone and lacks a portion of them. The table lists 300,000 to 400,000 clones, 93% of them singletons, with about 5.8% in the top ten. The sequencing here drew on peripheral blood, taken less than 6 months after surgery. The receptors here all came from a boy younger than two with tuberous sclerosis and intractable seizures. Both conserved end residues are part of each CDR3. The D gene is left open where the match is weak. Some rows have no size entry. The others give once, few or many, or a class for an expanded clone.

j_call,d_call,v_call,clone_size,cdr3_aa,cdr3_nt
TRBJ2-7,-,TRBV5-8,once,CASSLSLAYEQYF,TGTGCCAGCAGCTTGTCCCTAGCCTACGAGCAGTACTTC
TRBJ2-7,-,TRBV7-9,-,CASSLDKFEQYF,TGTGCCAGCAGCTTAGATAAGTTCGAGCAGTACTTC
TRBJ2-1,TRBD2,TRBV27,-,CASSLSSLADSYNEQFF,TGTGCCAGCAGTTTATCCTCACTAGCGGACTCCTACAATGAGCAGTTCTTC
TRBJ2-1,-,TRBV7-3,-,CASSIAENQNNEQFF,TGTGCCAGCAGCATAGCGGAGAATCAGAACAATGAGCAGTTCTTC
TRBJ2-7,-,TRBV4-1,-,CASSQEGAYEQYF,TGCGCCAGCAGCCAAGAGGGGGCTTACGAGCAGTACTTC
TRBJ2-7,-,TRBV12-2,few,CASRLPGQYYEQYF,TGTGCAAGTCGCTTGCCGGGACAGTACTACGAGCAGTACTTC
TRBJ1-1,-,TRBV7-9,once,CASSDVGGEGGKGNTEAFF,TGTGCCAGCAGCGATGTGGGTGGTGAGGGGGGCAAAGGGAACACTGAAGCTTTCTTT
TRBJ1-1,TRBD1,TRBV7-9,-,CASSFGTGYEAFF,TGTGCCAGCAGCTTCGGGACAGGGTATGAAGCTTTCTTT
TRBJ1-2,TRBD1,TRBV6-5,-,CATQTSDRDDGYTF,TGTGCCACCCAAACCTCCGACAGGGACGATGGCTACACCTTC
TRBJ2-5,-,TRBV5-6,-,CASSFRRASRRRETQYF,TGTGCCAGCAGCTTCCGCCGGGCCTCTCGTCGGCGGGAGACCCAGTACTTC
TRBJ2-7,-,TRBV9,-,CASSVSWQGQVSEQYF,TGTGCCAGCAGCGTTAGTTGGCAGGGACAAGTTAGCGAGCAGTACTTC
TRBJ1-1,-,TRBV4-1,-,CASSLGDLTEAFF,TGCGCCAGCAGCCTAGGGGACCTCACTGAAGCTTTCTTT
TRBJ1-5,-,TRBV19,few,CASSRDREREQPQHF,TGTGCCAGTAGTAGGGATAGGGAGAGGGAGCAGCCCCAGCATTTT
TRBJ1-1,-,TRBV29-1,-,CSVTRLNTEAFF,TGCAGCGTGACCCGTCTGAACACTGAAGCTTTCTTT
TRBJ2-3,TRBD2,TRBV6-5,-,CASSRLAGTDTQYF,TGTGCCAGCAGCCGACTAGCGGGTACAGATACGCAGTATTTT
TRBJ1-5,-,TRBV30,-,CAGLIIMVRLGLYNQPQHF,TGTGCCGGCCTAATAATTATGGTCCGTTTGGGACTCTACAATCAGCCCCAGCATTTT
TRBJ2-3,-,TRBV11-2,-,CASSSIADFITDTQYF,TGTGCCAGCAGCTCCATAGCAGACTTCATCACAGATACGCAGTATTTT
TRBJ2-2,TRBD2,TRBV9,once,CASSVGQRGPSLGLFF,TGTGCCAGCAGCGTAGGGCAGCGGGGGCCCTCGTTAGGGCTGTTTTTT
TRBJ1-1,-,TRBV24-1,-,CATSEEGMNTEAFF,TGTGCCACCAGTGAAGAGGGGATGAACACTGAAGCTTTCTTT
TRBJ2-5,-,TRBV20-1,-,CSARTEETQYF,TGCAGTGCTAGGACAGAAGAGACCCAGTACTTC
TRBJ1-4,-,TRBV3-1/TRBV3-2,-,CASSQATNEKLFF,TGTGCCAGCAGCCAAGCTACTAATGAAAAACTGTTTTTT
TRBJ2-7,TRBD1,TRBV6-4,-,CASSVGQGDEQYF,TGTGCCAGCAGCGTCGGACAGGGCGACGAGCAGTACTTC
TRBJ2-3,TRBD2,TRBV7-2,-,CASSQPGTSGGTSTDTQYF,TGTGCCAGCAGCCAACCCGGGACTAGCGGGGGGACGAGCACAGATACGCAGTATTTT
TRBJ2-7,-,TRBV5-6,-,CASSLSSGTYEQYF,TGTGCCAGCAGCTTGTCATCCGGGACCTACGAGCAGTACTTC
TRBJ2-1,-,TRBV7-3,-,CASSPPSGYEQFF,TGTGCCAGCAGCCCGCCGAGCGGCTATGAGCAGTTCTTC
TRBJ2-7,-,TRBV7-8,-,CASSLDFYEQYF,TGTGCCAGCAGCTTAGATTTCTACGAGCAGTACTTC
TRBJ1-2,TRBD1,TRBV3-1/TRBV3-2,-,CASSQASGTGFRGYTF,TGTGCCAGCAGCCAAGCCTCCGGGACAGGGTTTCGGGGCTACACCTTC
TRBJ2-6,TRBD1,TRBV6-2/TRBV6-3,-,CASSPTGGGSGANVLTF,TGTGCCAGCAGTCCGACAGGGGGAGGCTCTGGGGCCAACGTCCTGACTTTC
TRBJ2-3,-,TRBV7-3,-,CASSLQGRTDTQYF,TGTGCCAGCAGCTTACAGGGCCGCACAGATACGCAGTATTTT
TRBJ2-3,TRBD2,TRBV7-6,-,CASSSRGGATDTQYF,TGTGCCAGCAGTTCGCGCGGGGGGGCAACAGATACGCAGTATTTT
TRBJ2-5,-,TRBV11-2,-,CASSVPKAVRGETQYF,TGTGCCAGCAGCGTTCCGAAAGCGGTGCGGGGAGAGACCCAGTACTTC